This passage covers 25 T cell receptor beta chains from one sample sequenced in a study of T-cell reconstitution after alpha-beta-depleted transplantation in children. Preparing the TCRbeta library involved the use of unique molecular identifiers. MiXCR was run by TCRdb on the PCR reads, yielding one entry per CDR3 protein. Counted here are hundreds of thousands of distinct CDR3 sequences, over 10% occurring once; the ten biggest clones make up 0.79%. Specimen: PBMCs, collected before TCRalphabeta/CD19-depleted stem cell transplant. The receptors shown here come from a girl aged 2-15 years with congenital amegakaryocytic thrombocytopenia, due to receive a stem cell transplant.

The sample holds many counts of this clonotype. The V and J genes are TRBV5-1 and TRBJ2-1; 11 nucleotides line up with TRBD2. CDR1 SGHRS and CDR2 YFSETQ come from the germline V gene. The ends lost 0 bases at V and 8 bases at J; junction bases unmatched: 7. This CDR3 is built from 16 residues. This chain's CDR3 is CASSLAYSGRADEQFF. CDR3 nucleotides: TGCGCCAGCAGCTTGGCTTATAGCGGGAGGGCCGATGAGCAGTTCTTC.

In this sample, this clonotype turned up many times. The chain combines TRBV20-1 with TRBJ2-1; 8 bases are shared with TRBD2. V was clipped by 5 bases and J by 8 bases; unmatched bases: 14. CDR1 and CDR2 from the germline V gene are DFQATT and SNEGSKA (reference sequence). CDR3 length: 15 amino acids. CDR3 amino acids: CSASETSGRPDEQFF. The CDR3 coding sequence is TGCAGTGCTTCCGAAACTAGCGGACGTCCCGATGAGCAGTTCTTC.

The gene calls are TRBV12-5 and TRBJ2-1; D not resolved. The CDR3 sequence is 12 residues long. In germline, CDR1 is LGHNT, CDR2 FRNRAP. With 6 bases removed from V and 12 bases from J, the gap between germline ends came to 15 bases. CDR3 nucleotide sequence: TGTGCTAGTGGGGTCGACACCGTATCGCAGTTCTTC. Translation: CASGVDTVSQFF.

This clonotype showed up many times. The chain carries TRBV7-2 and TRBJ1-2; possibly TRBD1 for D (5 bases). Per germline, CDR1 SGHTA and CDR2 FQGNSA. The CDR3 covers 13 residues. Trimming pared 0 bases from V and 8 bases from J, leaving 10 bases between. CDR3 amino acids: CASSLAVGTGYTF. DNA for the CDR3: TGTGCCAGCAGCTTAGCCGTAGGGACGGGCTACACCTTC.

This clonotype was recorded at least ten times. CDR3 sequence: CASSLAGLTDVFYNEQFF. The CDR3 DNA follows: TGCGCCAGCAGCTTGGCCGGGCTAACCGATGTATTCTACAATGAGCAGTTCTTC. This chain uses TRBV5-1 with TRBJ2-1, with D unclear. The CDR3 is 18 amino acids. Germline V CDR1 and CDR2: SGHRS, YFSETQ. V was trimmed by 0 bases and J by 3 bases, leaving 19 bases between them.

This clonotype was seen many times. The CDR3 DNA sequence: TGTGCCAGCAGCGTAATGGGGGTGGCTAATGAAAAACTGTTTTTT. Translating it yields CASSVMGVANEKLFF. The chain combines TRBV9 with TRBJ1-4; possibly TRBD1 for D (5 bases). V gave up 1 base and J gave up 3 bases, with 10 bases separating them. CDR3 length equals 15 residues. CDR1 is SGDLS and CDR2 is YYNGEE in the germline V gene.

The CDR3 sequence: CASSIYDGYNQPQHF. CDR3 in DNA: TGTGCCAGCAGCATTTATGACGGCTACAATCAGCCCCAGCATTTT. The chain couples TRBV5-5 to TRBJ1-5; D unclear. With 4 bases removed from V and 3 bases from J, the gap between germline ends came to 14 bases. CDR3 size: 15 residues. CDR1 SGHKS and CDR2 YYEKEE come from the germline V gene (reference sequence).

This clonotype was seen repeatedly, ten times or more. This chain uses TRBV12-3 or TRBV12-4 with TRBJ1-6, with 7 bases lining up with TRBD1. V gave up 6 bases and J gave up 5 bases; unmatched junction bases: 4. The CDR3 is 14 amino acids. CDR3 sequence: CASSSGTDNSPLHF. In DNA form, the CDR3 reads TGTGCCAGCAGCTCCGGGACAGATAATTCACCCCTCCACTTT.

This clonotype was detected ten times or more. The chain has TRBV6-5 and TRBJ2-7, with D possibly TRBD2 on 5 matching bases. The germline CDR1 and CDR2 sequences are MNHEY and SVGAGI. Trimming removed 4 bases from V and 3 bases from J, with 13 bases in between. The CDR3 is 14 amino acids. The CDR3 reads CASSSPGGFYEQYF. In DNA form, the CDR3 reads TGTGCCAGCAGTTCACCGGGCGGGTTCTACGAGCAGTACTTC.

This clonotype was counted ten times or more. The chain uses TRBV5-1 and TRBJ2-1, with TRBD2 matching 7 bases. This CDR3 comprises 17 residues. V trimming: 0 bases; J trimming: 0 bases; junction bases outside the gene matches: 6. From germline, CDR1 is SGHRS and CDR2 YFSETQ. CDR3 DNA sequence: TGCGCCAGCAGCTTGGGTCCCGGGGGGAACTCCTACAATGAGCAGTTCTTC. Protein: CASSLGPGGNSYNEQFF.

The table lists this clonotype with many counts. This sequence joins TRBV15 and TRBJ1-6; D ambiguous. The germline V gene encodes CDR1 LNHNV and CDR2 YYDKDF (reference sequence). The CDR3 loop spans 16 amino acids. V lost 1 base and J lost 6, with 13 bases in between. The CDR3 sequence: CATSRGGRGGNSPLHF. The CDR3 DNA is TGTGCCACCAGCAGAGGGGGTCGGGGAGGTAATTCACCCCTCCACTTT.

There are a few counts of this clonotype. DNA of the CDR3: TGCAGTGCTAGAGACGGGTTCGGAGTTCAGCCCCAGCATTTT. It specifies CSARDGFGVQPQHF. The rearrangement joins TRBV20-1 to TRBJ1-5; D unresolved. There are 14 residues in the CDR3. In germline, CDR1 is DFQATT, CDR2 SNEGSKA (reference sequence). Trimming removed 0 bases from V and 6 bases from J, with 12 bases in between.

The V and J genes are TRBV5-1 and TRBJ1-5, with D hard to call. Germline-derived CDR1 and CDR2 are SGHRS and YFSETQ. CDR3 length equals 8 residues. CDR3 DNA: TGCGCTGGTCAGCCCCAGCATTTT. Residues: CAGQPQHF.

This clonotype was picked up many times. CDR3: CASSPTSGSLYEQYF. The CDR3 DNA is TGCGCCAGCAGCCCGACTAGCGGCTCCCTCTACGAGCAGTACTTC. The gene calls are TRBV5-1 and TRBJ2-7, with 9 bases that match TRBD2. Germline V gene data show CDR1 as SGHRS and CDR2 as YFSETQ. The V and J ends lost 4 bases and 3 bases, in that order; junction bases with no gene match: 8. This CDR3 is built from 15 residues.

This clonotype came up many times. This chain uses TRBV20-1 with TRBJ2-5, with a possible D match to TRBD1 (6 bases). The CDR3 totals 13 residues. V was shortened by 6 bases and J by 2 bases, with 13 bases between the two germline ends. CDR1 is DFQATT and CDR2 is SNEGSKA in the germline V gene (reference sequence). The CDR3 region is CSALQGRQETQYF. In nucleotides, the CDR3 is TGCAGTGCCCTACAGGGCCGTCAAGAGACCCAGTACTTC.

The table lists this clonotype with a few counts. V usage is TRBV10-3 and J usage is TRBJ2-3, with 11 bases matching TRBD2. In germline, CDR1 is ENHRY, CDR2 SYGVKD. The CDR3 runs 16 residues. V trimming: 4 bases; J trimming: 4 bases; junction bases outside the gene matches: 7. In DNA, the CDR3 is TGTGCCATCAGTGGGGGAACTAGCGGGAGCCCAGATACGCAGTATTTT. It codes for CAISGGTSGSPDTQYF.

The chain recombines TRBV5-5 with TRBJ1-2, with unresolved D. Germline V gene sequence: CDR1 SGHKS, CDR2 YYEKEE (reference sequence). This CDR3 spans 15 amino acids. V shed 2 bases and J shed 3 bases, with 14 bases lying between them. CDR3 in amino acids: CASSFQVDGDYGYTF. CDR3 coding DNA: TGTGCCAGCAGCTTTCAGGTAGATGGAGACTATGGCTACACCTTC. The entire variable domain, with the rest obtained from reference TRBV5-5 and TRBJ1-2, is as follows: DAGVTQSPTHLIKTRGQQVTLRCSPISGHKSVSWYQQVLGQGPQFIFQYYEKEERGRGNFPDRFSARQFPNYSSELNVNALLLGDSALYLCASSFQVDGDYGYTFGSGTRLTVV.

The V gene is TRBV12-3 or TRBV12-4, the J gene TRBJ2-5; D remains unclear. V lost 5 bases and J 7 bases, leaving 8 bases between the germline ends. This CDR3 has 11 residues. CDR3 residues: CASSPDATQYF. In DNA, the CDR3 is TGTGCCAGCAGTCCGGACGCGACCCAGTACTTC.

The chain employs TRBV5-1 and TRBJ2-5; 15 positions agree with TRBD2. This CDR3 has 16 amino acids. Germline V gene data show CDR1 as SGHRS and CDR2 as YFSETQ. The J segment lost 7 bases and the V segment lost 7 bases, leaving 11 bases of the junction unmatched. In DNA form, the CDR3 reads TGCGCCAGCGGCTCCGGACTAGCGGGAGGGACATCGACCCAGTACTTC. Protein sequence: CASGSGLAGGTSTQYF.

This clonotype was recorded at least ten times. The rearrangement links TRBV6-2 or TRBV6-3 to TRBJ2-3, with a weak D call TRBD2 (5 bases). V lost 6 bases, J lost 4 bases, and 17 bases lay in between. The CDR3 consists of 15 residues. The germline gives CDR1 MNHEY, CDR2 SVGEGT. CDR3 nucleotides: TGTGCCAGCAGAGTCCAATTTAGAGCGGCAGATACGCAGTATTTT. Translating it yields CASRVQFRAADTQYF.

This clonotype was seen a few times. V and J are TRBV7-9 and TRBJ2-5; D possibly corresponds to TRBD2 (6 bases). The V end was cut by 1 base, the J end by 5 bases, with 14 bases between. The CDR3 totals 15 residues. The germline V gene encodes CDR1 SEHNR and CDR2 FQNEAQ (reference sequence). This chain's CDR3 is CASSLVTGVGETQYF. CDR3 in DNA: TGTGCCAGCAGCTTAGTGACGGGAGTAGGGGAGACCCAGTACTTC.

This clonotype was recorded many times. The chain joins TRBV28 to TRBJ2-1; the match to TRBD2 covers 10 bases. Per germline, CDR1 MDHEN and CDR2 SYDVKM. The CDR3 totals 15 residues. The V and J ends lost 5 bases and 2 bases, in that order; junction bases with no gene match: 3. This chain's CDR3 is CASSRTSGAYNEQFF. The CDR3 coding sequence is TGTGCCAGCAGTCGAACTAGCGGGGCCTACAATGAGCAGTTCTTC.

This sequence joins TRBV5-5 and TRBJ1-4; unclear D gene. Trimming cost V 4 bases and J 8 bases, with 9 bases left between them. Germline CDR1 SGHKS, CDR2 YYEKEE (reference sequence). The CDR3 consists of 12 residues. The CDR3 DNA reads as TGTGCCAGCAGCGAGGCGGGGGAAAAACTGTTTTTT. Translation gives CASSEAGEKLFF. Full variable domain (missing parts from reference TRBV5-5 and TRBJ1-4): DAGVTQSPTHLIKTRGQQVTLRCSPISGHKSVSWYQQVLGQGPQFIFQYYEKEERGRGNFPDRFSARQFPNYSSELNVNALLLGDSALYLCASSEAGEKLFFGSGTQLSVL.

This clonotype has just one count. One base away lies a much larger clone, so this may be a sequencing read error. In DNA form, the CDR3 reads TGTGCCATCAAGACAGGGGAGACAGATACGCAGTATTTT. The encoded protein is CAIKTGETDTQYF. The rearrangement links TRBV12-3 or TRBV12-4 to TRBJ2-3; 8 bases agree with TRBD1. There are 13 residues in the CDR3. The ends lost 10 bases at V and 3 bases at J; junction bases unmatched: 6.

This clonotype was counted ten times or more. J is TRBJ2-3 and V is TRBV5-1; D tentatively reads TRBD1 or TRBD2 (6 bases each). This CDR3 contains 19 residues. Per germline, CDR1 SGHRS and CDR2 YFSETQ. Trimming shortened V by 0 bases and J by 2 bases, and 22 bases separated the two germline ends. As DNA, the CDR3 is TGCGCCAGCAGCTTGGTAGGTGGATCCGGAAGGGGGGACACAGATACGCAGTATTTT. This sequence encodes CASSLVGGSGRGDTDTQYF.